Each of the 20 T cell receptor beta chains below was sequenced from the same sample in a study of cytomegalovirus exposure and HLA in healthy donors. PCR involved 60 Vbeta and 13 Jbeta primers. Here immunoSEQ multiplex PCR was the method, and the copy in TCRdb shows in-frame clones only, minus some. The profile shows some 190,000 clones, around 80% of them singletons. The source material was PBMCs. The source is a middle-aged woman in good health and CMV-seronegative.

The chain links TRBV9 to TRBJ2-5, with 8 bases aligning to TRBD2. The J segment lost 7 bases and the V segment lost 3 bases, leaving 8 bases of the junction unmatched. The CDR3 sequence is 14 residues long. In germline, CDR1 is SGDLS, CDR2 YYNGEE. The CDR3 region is CASSASAGAGTQYF. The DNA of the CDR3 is TGTGCCAGCAGCGCGTCAGCGGGAGCCGGGACCCAGTACTTC.

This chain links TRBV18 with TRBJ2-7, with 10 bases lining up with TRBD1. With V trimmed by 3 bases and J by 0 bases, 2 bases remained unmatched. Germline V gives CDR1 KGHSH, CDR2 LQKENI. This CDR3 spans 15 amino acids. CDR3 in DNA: TGTGCCAGCTCACCTGGGACAGGGGCCTCCTACGAGCAGTACGTC. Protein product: CASSPGTGASYEQYV.

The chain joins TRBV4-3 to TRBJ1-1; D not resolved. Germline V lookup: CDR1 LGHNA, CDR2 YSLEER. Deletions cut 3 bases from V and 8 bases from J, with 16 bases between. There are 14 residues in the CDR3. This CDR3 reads CASSQMGGRVEAFF. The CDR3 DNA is TGCGCCAGCAGCCAGATGGGAGGGAGAGTGGAAGCTTTCTTT.

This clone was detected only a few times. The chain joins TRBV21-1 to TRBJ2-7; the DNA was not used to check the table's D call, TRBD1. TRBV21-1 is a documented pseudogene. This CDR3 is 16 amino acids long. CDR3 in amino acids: CASSNFGTETSYEQYF. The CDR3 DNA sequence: TGTGCCAGCAGCAATTTCGGGACAGAGACCTCCTACGAGCAGTACTTC.

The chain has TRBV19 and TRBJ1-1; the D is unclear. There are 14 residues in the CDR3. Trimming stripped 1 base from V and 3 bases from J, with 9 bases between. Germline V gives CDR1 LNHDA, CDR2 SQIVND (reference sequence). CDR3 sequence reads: CASSIVPRDTEAFF. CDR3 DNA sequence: TGTGCCAGTAGTATAGTCCCCCGGGACACTGAAGCTTTCTTT.

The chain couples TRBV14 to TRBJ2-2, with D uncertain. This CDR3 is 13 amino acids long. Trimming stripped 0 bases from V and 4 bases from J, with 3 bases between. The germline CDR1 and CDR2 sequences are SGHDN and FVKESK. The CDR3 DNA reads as TGTGCCAGCAGCCAAGATCTCACCGGGGAGCTGTTTTTT. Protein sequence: CASSQDLTGELFF.

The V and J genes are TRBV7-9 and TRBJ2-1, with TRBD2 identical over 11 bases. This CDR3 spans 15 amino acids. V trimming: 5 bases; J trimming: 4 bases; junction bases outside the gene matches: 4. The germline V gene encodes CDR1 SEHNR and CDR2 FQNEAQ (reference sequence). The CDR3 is CASSPGTSGYNEQFF. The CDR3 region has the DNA TGTGCCAGCAGCCCAGGGACTAGCGGATACAATGAGCAGTTCTTC.

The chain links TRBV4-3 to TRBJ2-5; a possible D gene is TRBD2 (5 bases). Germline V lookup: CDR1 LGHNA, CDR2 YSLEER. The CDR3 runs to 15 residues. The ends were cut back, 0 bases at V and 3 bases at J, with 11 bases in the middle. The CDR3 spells CASSQDPTREETQYF. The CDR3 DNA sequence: TGCGCCAGCAGCCAAGATCCAACTAGGGAAGAGACCCAGTACTTC.

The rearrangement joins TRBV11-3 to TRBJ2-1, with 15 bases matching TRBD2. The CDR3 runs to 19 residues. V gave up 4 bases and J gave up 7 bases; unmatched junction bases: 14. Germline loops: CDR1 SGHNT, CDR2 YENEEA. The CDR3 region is CASSSGLAGGPVTGNEQFF. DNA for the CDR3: TGTGCCAGCAGCTCCGGACTAGCGGGAGGGCCGGTGACGGGGAATGAGCAGTTCTTC.

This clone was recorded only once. The CDR3 coding sequence is TGTGCCTTTTCTCTGGGGGGGAGCATCACTGGGGCCAACGTCCTGACTTTC. Translated, it gives CAFSLGGSITGANVLTF. The genes are TRBV30 and TRBJ2-6; 7 bases map to TRBD2. The CDR3 covers 17 residues. V trimming: 7 bases; J trimming: 2 bases; junction bases outside the gene matches: 14. Germline V lookup: CDR1 GTSNPN, CDR2 SVGIG (reference sequence).

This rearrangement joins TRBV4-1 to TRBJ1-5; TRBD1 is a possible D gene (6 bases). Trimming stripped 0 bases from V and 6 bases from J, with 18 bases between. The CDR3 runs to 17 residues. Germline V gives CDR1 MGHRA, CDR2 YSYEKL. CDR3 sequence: CASSQDLGRGSVQPQHF. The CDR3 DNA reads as TGCGCCAGCAGCCAAGATTTGGGCAGGGGAAGCGTTCAGCCCCAGCATTTT.

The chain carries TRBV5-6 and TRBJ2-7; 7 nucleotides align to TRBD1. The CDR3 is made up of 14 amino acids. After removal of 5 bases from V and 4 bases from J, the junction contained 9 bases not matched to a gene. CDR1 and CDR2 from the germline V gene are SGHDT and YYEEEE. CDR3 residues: CASRQTGTDYEQYV. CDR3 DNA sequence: TGTGCCAGCAGGCAGACCGGGACAGATTACGAGCAGTACGTC.

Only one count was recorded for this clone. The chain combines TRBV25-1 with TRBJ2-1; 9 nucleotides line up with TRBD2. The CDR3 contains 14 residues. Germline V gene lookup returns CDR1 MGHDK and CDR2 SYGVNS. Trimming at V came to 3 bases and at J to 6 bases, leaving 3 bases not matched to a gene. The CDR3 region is CASSDAGGANEQFF. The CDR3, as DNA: TGTGCCAGCAGTGATGCGGGAGGGGCCAATGAGCAGTTCTTC.

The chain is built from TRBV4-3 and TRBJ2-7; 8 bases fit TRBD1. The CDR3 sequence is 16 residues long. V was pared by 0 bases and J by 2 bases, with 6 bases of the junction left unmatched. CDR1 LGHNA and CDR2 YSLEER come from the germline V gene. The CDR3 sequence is CASSQDTGDRPYEQYV. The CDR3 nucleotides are TGCGCCAGCAGCCAAGATACGGGGGACAGGCCCTACGAGCAGTACGTC.

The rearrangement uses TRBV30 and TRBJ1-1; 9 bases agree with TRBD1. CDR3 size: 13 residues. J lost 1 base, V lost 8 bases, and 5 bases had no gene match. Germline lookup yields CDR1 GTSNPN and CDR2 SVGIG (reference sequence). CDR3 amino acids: CAIQGAGNTEAFF. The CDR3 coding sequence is TGTGCCATACAGGGGGCTGGGAACACTGAAGCTTTCTTT.

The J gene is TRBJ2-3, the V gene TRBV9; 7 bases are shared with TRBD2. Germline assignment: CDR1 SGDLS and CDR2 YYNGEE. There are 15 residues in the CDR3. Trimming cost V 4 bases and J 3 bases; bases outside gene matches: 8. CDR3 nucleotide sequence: TGTGCCAGCAGCCCTTGGGCGGGAGTGACAGATACGCAGTATTTT. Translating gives CASSPWAGVTDTQYF. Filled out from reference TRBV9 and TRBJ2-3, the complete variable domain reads DSGVTQTPKHLITATGQRVTLRCSPRSGDLSVYWYQQSLDQGLQFLIQYYNGEERAKGNILERFSAQQFPDLHSELNLSSLELGDSALYFCASSPWAGVTDTQYFGPGTRLTVL.

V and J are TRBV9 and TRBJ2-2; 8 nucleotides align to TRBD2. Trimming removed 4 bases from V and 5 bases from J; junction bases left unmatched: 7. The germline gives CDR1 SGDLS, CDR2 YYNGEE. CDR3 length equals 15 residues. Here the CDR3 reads CASSLLAGSTGELFF. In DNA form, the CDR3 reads TGTGCCAGCAGCCTCTTAGCGGGGTCTACCGGGGAGCTGTTTTTT.

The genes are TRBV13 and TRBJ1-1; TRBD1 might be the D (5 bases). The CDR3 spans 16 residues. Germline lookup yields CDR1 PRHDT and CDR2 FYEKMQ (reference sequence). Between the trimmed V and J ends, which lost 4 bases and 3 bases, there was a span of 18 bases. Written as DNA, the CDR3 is TGTGCCAGCAGCTCTCAATATCAGGGAAGGGACACTGAAGCTTTCTTT. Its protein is CASSSQYQGRDTEAFF. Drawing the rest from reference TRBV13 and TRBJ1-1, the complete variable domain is AAGVIQSPRHLIKEKRETATLKCYPIPRHDTVYWYQQGPGQDPQFLISFYEKMQSDKGSIPDRFSAQQFSDYHSELNMSSLELGDSALYFCASSSQYQGRDTEAFFGQGTRLTVV.

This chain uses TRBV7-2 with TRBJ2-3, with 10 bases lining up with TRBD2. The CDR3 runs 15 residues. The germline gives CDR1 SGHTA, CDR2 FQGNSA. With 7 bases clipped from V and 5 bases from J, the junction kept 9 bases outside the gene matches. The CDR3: CASNKREGPRDTQYF. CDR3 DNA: TGTGCCAGCAATAAGCGGGAGGGCCCTAGAGATACGCAGTATTTT.

CDR3 in DNA: TGTGCCAGCAGCATCAGCGGGCTGGCCACAGATACGCAGTATTTT. Its translation is CASSISGLATDTQYF. The chain employs TRBV11-2 and TRBJ2-3; maybe TRBD2 (6 bases). The germline V gene has CDR1 SGHAT and CDR2 FQNNGV. V was clipped by 5 bases and J by 2 bases, with 14 bases between them. The CDR3 has 15 residues.